This TCR beta chain was identified in a study of CD4 T cells in relation to SARS-CoV-2 and coronaviruses. V was pared by 8 bases and J by 1 base, with 11 bases between. This CDR3 has 13 amino acids. Produced via immunoSEQ multiplex PCR; TCRdb's table is partial and in-frame only. The data show about 38,000 clones, under 90% seen once. Comments on this clone: Its target is not known.

The source is an adult with COVID-19. Specimen: naive CD4+ T cells from PBMCs, cultured in vitro. Subset reported: naive CD4+ T cells isolated by negative enrichment. This chain connects TRBV12-3 or TRBV12-4 to TRBJ1-1; no clear D gene. CDR3 protein: CASDSGRNTEAFF. For the CDR3, the DNA is TGTGCCAGCGATTCAGGTCGGAACACTGAAGCTTTCTTT.